In this sample, the clone carrying this TCR beta chain turned up many times. Its antigen is unknown. This sample is part of a study of human T cells and chemical hapten exposure. Broader study findings: Versus controls, significantly more large CDR3 similarity clusters arose from expanded TCRs. Expanded TCR counts at PT1 went up together with patch test score, a positive correlation.

TCRdb re-called the RACE reads with MiXCR, one entry per CDR3 protein. The table shows around 380,000 distinct CDR3 sequences, with around 5.5% occurring only once. The time point: pre-sensitization, week 0. Treatment specified: therapeutic diphenylcyclopropenone sensitization with weekly scalp DPC. Germline trimming cut 5 bases from V and 3 bases from J; bases unmatched to any gene: 11. The CDR3 contains 16 residues. Germline V gene data show CDR1 as SGHVS and CDR2 as FQNEAQ. Sequenced here: whole blood, sampled in connection with sensitization to the hapten diphenylcyclopropenone (DPC). This receptor was identified in a woman aged 18-35 years with alopecia areata. Some clones in this sample may be carry-over from other donors' samples. V is TRBV7-8 and J is TRBJ2-7; 9 nucleotides line up with TRBD2. CDR3 nucleotide sequence: TGTGCCAGCAGCCCAGGGTCGGCGGGGGGGTACTACGAGCAGTACTTC. It encodes CASSPGSAGGYYEQYF.